The 19 T cell receptor beta chains reported below all come from one sample, sequenced in a study of Ad26.COV2.S vaccination and SARS-CoV-2 variants. As for treatment: roughly 20 received Ad26.COV2.S at low or high dose, single or two shots; about 5 received placebo; per-sample allocation not given. Specimen acquisition occurred on day 63 following the initial vaccine or placebo injection. Libraries were prepared by immunoSEQ multiplex PCR; TCRdb keeps only in-frame clonotypes and omits some of them. The table records hundreds of thousands of clones, roughly 89% of them present only once. The material was peripheral blood, obtained in a trial of Ad26.COV2.S vaccine versus placebo. The receptors shown here come from a person between 18 and 59 years old who received the Ad26.COV2.S COVID-19 vaccine or a placebo.

The gene calls are TRBV27 and TRBJ2-5, with D possibly matching TRBD2 (6 bases). This CDR3 is built from 13 residues. Germline V gene lookup returns CDR1 MNHEY and CDR2 SMNVEV (reference sequence). V dropped 5 bases and J dropped 4 bases, with 11 bases sitting between them. The CDR3 is CASSPRRGETQYF. The CDR3 DNA reads as TGTGCCAGCAGTCCCCGGAGGGGAGAGACCCAGTACTTC.

The rearrangement links TRBV6-1 to TRBJ2-5; 9 bases fit TRBD1. The germline CDR1 and CDR2 sequences are MNHNS and SASEGT. V was pared by 3 bases and J by 7 bases, with 15 bases of the junction left unmatched. The length of the CDR3 is 17 residues. For the CDR3, the DNA is TGTGCCAGCAGTGAGAACTCGGTTACAGGGGGCTTGCGGACCCAGTACTTC. It is translated as CASSENSVTGGLRTQYF.

The CDR3 region is CASSGGSGSGNTIYF. DNA of the CDR3: TGTGCCAGCAGTGGGGGGTCGGGCTCTGGAAACACCATATATTTT. The chain recombines TRBV2 with TRBJ1-3; D is perhaps TRBD1 (5 bases). The CDR3 spans 15 residues. V was pared by 4 bases and J by 0 bases, with 10 bases between. Germline values: CDR1 SNHLY, CDR2 FYNNEI.

This clone has a handful of counts. CDR3 sequence (DNA): TGTGCCAGCAGTGCCCTCATTTCTAGCAATCAGCCCCAGCATTTT. It translates to CASSALISSNQPQHF. The gene calls are TRBV2 and TRBJ1-5; no definite D call. CDR3 size: 15 residues. Germline-derived CDR1 and CDR2 are SNHLY and FYNNEI. Trimming removed 4 bases from V and 0 bases from J, with 10 bases in between.

The chain links TRBV4-2 to TRBJ1-1, with D unresolved. CDR1 and CDR2 (germline): LGHNA, YNFKEQ. Trimming took 0 bases from V and 0 from J, leaving 11 bases between them. This CDR3 contains 16 residues. In DNA form, the CDR3 reads TGTGCCAGCAGCCAAGATCATAACAGCCTGAACACTGAAGCTTTCTTT. This gives the protein CASSQDHNSLNTEAFF.

The chain couples TRBV5-6 to TRBJ2-1; D remains unclear. Germline values: CDR1 SGHDT, CDR2 YYEEEE. This CDR3 spans 11 amino acids. The V end lost 4 bases, the J end lost 8 bases, and 7 bases lay between the germline ends. For the CDR3, the DNA is TGTGCCAGCAGCACGAACCATGAGCAGTTCTTC. Its protein is CASSTNHEQFF.

CDR3 loop: CASSLPDRGREGYTF. CDR3 bases: TGTGCCAGCAGCTTGCCGGACAGGGGGCGGGAAGGCTACACCTTC. The chain is built from TRBV5-4 and TRBJ1-2; TRBD1 matches at 11 bases. Germline values: CDR1 SGHNT, CDR2 YYREEE (reference sequence). The ends lost 1 base at V and 8 bases at J; junction bases unmatched: 7. This CDR3 has 15 amino acids.

This clone was detected once. The chain is built from TRBV29-1 and TRBJ2-5, with 10 bases that match TRBD1. The germline CDR1 and CDR2 sequences are SQVTM and ANQGSEA. V shed 4 bases, J shed 5 bases, and the junction held 7 bases outside the gene matches. The CDR3 extends over 14 amino acids. CDR3 sequence: CSVARTGGRETQYF. CDR3 bases: TGCAGCGTTGCCCGGACAGGGGGTCGGGAGACCCAGTACTTC.

The sample holds a few counts of this clone. J is TRBJ1-2 and V is TRBV9, with D perhaps matching TRBD1 (5 bases). The V and J ends lost 0 bases and 2 bases respectively, with 11 bases between them. There are 15 residues in the CDR3. Germline loops: CDR1 SGDLS, CDR2 YYNGEE. The DNA for the CDR3 is TGTGCCAGCAGCGTAGGTCCAGGGAAGAACTATGGCTACACCTTC. It is translated as CASSVGPGKNYGYTF.

The chain combines TRBV6-6 with TRBJ2-7; TRBD2 might be the D (7 bases). The germline V gene has CDR1 MNHNY and CDR2 SVGAGI (reference sequence). Trimming pared 0 bases from V and 6 bases from J, leaving 12 bases between. This CDR3 is built from 14 residues. The chain's CDR3 is CASSYSAGHLEQYF. CDR3 nucleotides: TGTGCCAGCAGTTACTCAGCGGGACACCTCGAGCAGTACTTC.

This rearrangement joins TRBV6-2 or TRBV6-3 to TRBJ1-2, with D uncertain. The V end was cut by 0 bases, the J end by 8 bases, with 7 bases between. Germline CDR1 MNHEY, CDR2 SVGEGT. The CDR3 loop spans 12 amino acids. In nucleotides, the CDR3 is TGTGCCAGCAGTTACTCGTGGTTCGGCTACACCTTC. Encoded protein: CASSYSWFGYTF.

This chain uses TRBV3-1 (or the pseudogene TRBV3-2) with TRBJ1-4; unclear D gene. Trimming took 3 bases from V and 5 from J, leaving 10 bases between them. Looked up from germline, CDR1 is LGHDT and CDR2 is YNNKEL (reference sequence). This CDR3 comprises 14 residues. Written as DNA, the CDR3 is TGTGCCAGCAGCCAGGCAGGAAAGAATGAAAAACTGTTTTTT. It is translated as CASSQAGKNEKLFF.

This chain links TRBV28 with TRBJ1-6; D possibly corresponds to TRBD1 (6 bases). The CDR3 contains 17 residues. Germline V gene data show CDR1 as MDHEN and CDR2 as SYDVKM. Trimming cost V 2 bases and J 0 bases, with 11 bases left between them. The CDR3 nucleotides read TGTGCCAGCAGTTTAGGGCAGGGGAGCTCCTATAATTCACCCCTCCACTTT. Translating gives CASSLGQGSSYNSPLHF.

The genes are TRBV2 and TRBJ2-7; a weak D match, TRBD1 (6 bases). The CDR3 length is 12 residues. Germline-derived CDR1 and CDR2 are SNHLY and FYNNEI. Trimming pared 4 bases from V and 3 bases from J, leaving 7 bases between. CDR3 sequence: CASSGTVYEQYF. Here the CDR3 DNA reads TGTGCCAGCAGTGGGACAGTCTACGAGCAGTACTTC.

V usage is TRBV19 and J usage is TRBJ2-7; TRBD2 aligns across 8 bases. Germline CDR1 LNHDA, CDR2 SQIVND (reference sequence). Trimming cost V 7 bases and J 0 bases; bases outside gene matches: 8. The CDR3 length is 15 residues. The CDR3, as DNA: TGTGCCAGTACCCCGGGGGGGACCTCCTCCTACGAGCAGTACTTC. Translation: CASTPGGTSSYEQYF.

This chain uses TRBV18 with TRBJ2-1; possibly TRBD1 or TRBD2 for D (5 bases each). In germline, CDR1 is KGHSH, CDR2 LQKENI. V lost 7 bases and J lost 3, with 16 bases in between. CDR3 length equals 15 residues. The CDR3 DNA follows: TGTGCCAGCTTATCGGGACCACCCGACTACAATGAGCAGTTCTTC. This translates into CASLSGPPDYNEQFF. The whole variable domain, remainder taken from reference TRBV18 and TRBJ2-1, is NAGVMQNPRHLVRRRGQEARLRCSPMKGHSHVYWYRQLPEEGLKFMVYLQKENIIDESGMPKERFSAEFPKEGPSILRIQQVVRGDSAAYFCASLSGPPDYNEQFFGPGTRLTVL.

The chain uses TRBV28 and TRBJ1-5, with D possibly being TRBD1 (6 bases). The CDR3 contains 16 residues. The V gene's germline CDR1 is MDHEN and CDR2 SYDVKM. Trimming left V 6 bases short and J 0 bases short, with 15 bases between. The CDR3: CASSPVRGYSNQPQHF. CDR3 sequence (DNA): TGTGCCAGCAGCCCTGTGAGGGGGTATAGCAATCAGCCCCAGCATTTT.

This rearrangement joins TRBV19 to TRBJ2-7; the D gene could be TRBD1 or TRBD2 (5 bases each). This CDR3 region has 15 residues. Trimming removed 7 bases from V and 0 bases from J, with 16 bases in between. CDR1 and CDR2 (germline): LNHDA, SQIVND (reference sequence). Written as DNA, the CDR3 is TGTGCCAGTAAGTGGGGGTCGGCGAACTCCTACGAGCAGTACTTC. Amino acid sequence: CASKWGSANSYEQYF.

This clone was seen just once. The V call is TRBV11-3, the J call TRBJ2-2, with 9 bases that match TRBD1. Per germline, CDR1 SGHNT and CDR2 YENEEA. The CDR3 has 16 residues. V shed 5 bases and J 6 bases; nucleotides not matched to a gene: 10. The CDR3 DNA follows: TGTGCCAGCAGCACGACAGGGGGTTTTTCCCCCGGGGAGCTGTTTTTT. Protein: CASSTTGGFSPGELFF.